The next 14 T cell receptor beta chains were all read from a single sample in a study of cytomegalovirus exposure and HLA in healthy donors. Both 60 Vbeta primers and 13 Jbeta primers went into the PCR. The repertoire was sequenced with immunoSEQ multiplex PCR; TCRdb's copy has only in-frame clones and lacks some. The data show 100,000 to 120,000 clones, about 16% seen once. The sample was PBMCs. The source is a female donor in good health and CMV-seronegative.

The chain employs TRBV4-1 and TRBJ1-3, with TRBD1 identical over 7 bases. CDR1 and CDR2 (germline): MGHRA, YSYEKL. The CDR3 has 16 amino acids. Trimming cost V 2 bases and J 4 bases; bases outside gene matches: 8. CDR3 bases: TGCGCCAGCAGCCAAAAGGGACAGAACACAGGAAACACCATATATTTT. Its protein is CASSQKGQNTGNTIYF.

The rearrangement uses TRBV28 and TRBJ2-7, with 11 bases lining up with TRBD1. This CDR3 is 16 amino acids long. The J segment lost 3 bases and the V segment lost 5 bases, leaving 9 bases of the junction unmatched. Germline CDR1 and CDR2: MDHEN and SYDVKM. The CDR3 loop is CASSPPGQGEVYEQYF. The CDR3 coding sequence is TGTGCCAGCAGTCCCCCGGGACAGGGGGAGGTCTACGAGCAGTACTTC.

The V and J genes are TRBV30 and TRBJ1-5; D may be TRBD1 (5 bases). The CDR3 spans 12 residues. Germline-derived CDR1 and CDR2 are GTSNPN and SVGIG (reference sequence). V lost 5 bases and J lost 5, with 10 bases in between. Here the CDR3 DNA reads TGTGCCTGGGGACAACTTGATCAGCCCCAGCATTTT. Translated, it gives CAWGQLDQPQHF. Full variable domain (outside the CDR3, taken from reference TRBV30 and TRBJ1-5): SQTIHQWPATLVQPVGSPLSLECTVEGTSNPNLYWYRQAAGRGLQLLFYSVGIGQISSEVPQNLSASRPQDRQFILSSKKLLLSDSGFYLCAWGQLDQPQHFGDGTRLSIL.

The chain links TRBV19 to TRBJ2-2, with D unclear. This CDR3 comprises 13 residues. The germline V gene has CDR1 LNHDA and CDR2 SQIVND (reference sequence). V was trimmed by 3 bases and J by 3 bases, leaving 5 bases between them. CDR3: CASSIQDTGELFF. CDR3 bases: TGTGCCAGTAGTATCCAGGACACCGGGGAGCTGTTTTTT.

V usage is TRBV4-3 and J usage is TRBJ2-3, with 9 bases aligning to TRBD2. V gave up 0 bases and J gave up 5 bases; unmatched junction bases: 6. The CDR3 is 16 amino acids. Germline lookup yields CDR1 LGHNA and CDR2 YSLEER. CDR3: CASSQDLSGRIDTQYF. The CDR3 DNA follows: TGCGCCAGCAGCCAAGATCTGAGCGGGAGGATAGATACGCAGTATTTT.

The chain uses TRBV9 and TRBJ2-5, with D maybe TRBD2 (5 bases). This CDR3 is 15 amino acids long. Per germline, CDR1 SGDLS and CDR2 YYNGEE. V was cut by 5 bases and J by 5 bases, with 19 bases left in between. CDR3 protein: CASSARSASWETQYF. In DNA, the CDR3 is TGTGCCAGCAGTGCCCGAAGTGCTAGCTGGGAGACCCAGTACTTC.

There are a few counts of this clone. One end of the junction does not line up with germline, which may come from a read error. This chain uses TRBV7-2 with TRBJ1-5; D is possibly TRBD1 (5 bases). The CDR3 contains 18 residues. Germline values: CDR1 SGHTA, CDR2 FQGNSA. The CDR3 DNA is TGTGCCAGCAGCTTATATCTTGCGGGACCAGATAGCGATCAGCCCCAGCATTTT. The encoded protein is CASSLYLAGPDSDQPQHF.

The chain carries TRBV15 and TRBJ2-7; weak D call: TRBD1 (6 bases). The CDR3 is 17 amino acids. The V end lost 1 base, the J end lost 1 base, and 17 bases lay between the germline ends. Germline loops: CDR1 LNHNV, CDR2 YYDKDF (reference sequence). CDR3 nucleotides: TGTGCCACCAGCAGAGGGATAAGGGGGTCACTATCCTACGAGCAGTACTTC. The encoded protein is CATSRGIRGSLSYEQYF.

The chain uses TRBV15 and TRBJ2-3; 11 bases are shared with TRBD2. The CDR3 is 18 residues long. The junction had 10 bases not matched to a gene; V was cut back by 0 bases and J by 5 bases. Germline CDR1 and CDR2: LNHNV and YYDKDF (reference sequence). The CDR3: CATSRDRVSGGARDTQYF. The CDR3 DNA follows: TGTGCCACCAGCAGAGATAGAGTTAGCGGGGGGGCCAGAGATACGCAGTATTTT. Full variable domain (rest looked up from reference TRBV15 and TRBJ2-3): DAMVIQNPRYQVTQFGKPVTLSCSQTLNHNVMYWYQQKSSQAPKLLFHYYDKDFNNEADTPDNFQSRRPNTSFCFLDIRSPGLGDTAMYLCATSRDRVSGGARDTQYFGPGTRLTVL.

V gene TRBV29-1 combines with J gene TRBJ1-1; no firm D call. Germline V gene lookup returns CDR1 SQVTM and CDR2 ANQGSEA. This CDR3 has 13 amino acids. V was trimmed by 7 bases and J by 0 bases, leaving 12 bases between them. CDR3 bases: TGCAGCGCCGAACCACTTATGAACACTGAAGCTTTCTTT. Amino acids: CSAEPLMNTEAFF.

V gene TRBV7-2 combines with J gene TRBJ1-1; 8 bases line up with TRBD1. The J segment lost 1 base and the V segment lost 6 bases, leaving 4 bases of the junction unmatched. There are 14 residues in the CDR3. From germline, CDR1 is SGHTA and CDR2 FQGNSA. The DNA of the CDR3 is TGTGCCAGCAGAAGGGGACAGGCGAACACTGAAGCTTTCTTT. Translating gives CASRRGQANTEAFF.

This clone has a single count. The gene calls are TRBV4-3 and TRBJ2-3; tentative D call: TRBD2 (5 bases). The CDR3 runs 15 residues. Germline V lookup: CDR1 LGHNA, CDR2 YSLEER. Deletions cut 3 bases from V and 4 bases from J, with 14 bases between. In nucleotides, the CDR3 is TGCGCCAGCAGCCACCAAATTCAGCGGCCAGATACGCAGTATTTT. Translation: CASSHQIQRPDTQYF.

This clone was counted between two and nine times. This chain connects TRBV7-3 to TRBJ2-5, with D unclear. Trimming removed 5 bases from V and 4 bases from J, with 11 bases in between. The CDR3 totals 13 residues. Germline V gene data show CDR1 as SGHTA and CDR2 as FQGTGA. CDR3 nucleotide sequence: TGTGCCAGCAGCCAGAATCCAAGAGAGACCCAGTACTTC. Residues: CASSQNPRETQYF. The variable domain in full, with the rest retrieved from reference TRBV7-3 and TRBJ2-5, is GAGVSQTPSNKVTEKGKYVELRCDPISGHTALYWYRQSLGQGPEFLIYFQGTGAADDSGLPNDRFFAVRPEGSVSTLKIQRTERGDSAVYLCASSQNPRETQYFGPGTRLLVL.

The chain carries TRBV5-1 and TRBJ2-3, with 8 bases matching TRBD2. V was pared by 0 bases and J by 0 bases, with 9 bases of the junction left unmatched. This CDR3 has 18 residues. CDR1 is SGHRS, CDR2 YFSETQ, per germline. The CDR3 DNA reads TGCGCCAGCAGCTTGGCTGGGACTAGAAGCCTAAGCACAGATACGCAGTATTTT. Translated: CASSLAGTRSLSTDTQYF.